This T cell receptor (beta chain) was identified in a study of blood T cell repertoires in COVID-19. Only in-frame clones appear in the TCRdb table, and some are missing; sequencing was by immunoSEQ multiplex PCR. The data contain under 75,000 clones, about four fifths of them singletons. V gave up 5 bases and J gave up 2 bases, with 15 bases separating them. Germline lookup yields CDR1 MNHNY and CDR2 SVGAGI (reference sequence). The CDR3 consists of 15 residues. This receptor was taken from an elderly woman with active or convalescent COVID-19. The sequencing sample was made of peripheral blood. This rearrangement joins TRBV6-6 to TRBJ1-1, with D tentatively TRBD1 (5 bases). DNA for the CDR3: TGTGCCAGCAGTACTACGGGACTCCTAAACACTGAAGCTTTCTTT. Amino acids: CASSTTGLLNTEAFF.